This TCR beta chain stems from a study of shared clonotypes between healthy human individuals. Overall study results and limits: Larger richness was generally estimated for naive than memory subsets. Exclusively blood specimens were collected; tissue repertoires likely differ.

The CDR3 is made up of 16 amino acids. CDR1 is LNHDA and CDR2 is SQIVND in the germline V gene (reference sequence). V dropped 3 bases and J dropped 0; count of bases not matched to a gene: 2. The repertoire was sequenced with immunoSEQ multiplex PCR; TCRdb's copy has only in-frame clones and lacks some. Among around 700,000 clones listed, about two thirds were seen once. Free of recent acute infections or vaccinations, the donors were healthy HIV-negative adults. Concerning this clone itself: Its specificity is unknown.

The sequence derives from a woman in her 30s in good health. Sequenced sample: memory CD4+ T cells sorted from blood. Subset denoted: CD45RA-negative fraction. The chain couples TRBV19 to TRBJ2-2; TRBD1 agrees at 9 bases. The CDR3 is CASSIGTGTNTGELFF. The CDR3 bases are TGTGCCAGTAGTATCGGGACAGGGACGAACACCGGGGAGCTGTTTTTT.